The next 26 T cell receptor beta chains were all read from a single sample in a study of beta chain features in type 1 diabetes. Expressed TCRB transcripts were sequenced because the isolated RNA had all been reverse transcribed beforehand. Generated by immunoSEQ multiplex PCR, the TCRdb table keeps only in-frame clones and is missing some. Of about 360,000 clones in the sample, roughly 12% were seen once. Sequencing was done on a sample of naive CD4+ T cells from blood. All receptors derive from a man aged 18 to 30 in good health.

This clone was seen a few times. The gene calls are TRBV18 and TRBJ2-7; 8 bases are a match to TRBD1. This CDR3 comprises 14 residues. V dropped 3 bases and J dropped 3; count of bases not matched to a gene: 4. Germline loops: CDR1 KGHSH, CDR2 LQKENI. DNA of the CDR3: TGTGCCAGCTCACCTCGACAGGGGTTCTACGAGCAGTACTTC. Translating it yields CASSPRQGFYEQYF.

This clone was detected only a few times. The rearrangement links TRBV6-5 to TRBJ1-1; no definite D call. V lost 1 base, J lost 1 base, and 4 bases lay in between. Looked up from germline, CDR1 is MNHEY and CDR2 is SVGAGI. The CDR3 contains 13 residues. The DNA of the CDR3 is TGTGCCAGCAGTTACTGGCAGAACACTGAAGCTTTCTTT. Residues: CASSYWQNTEAFF.

In its sample, this clone was seen a few times. The chain uses TRBV18 and TRBJ1-1; D is unresolved. V was clipped by 3 bases and J by 3 bases, with 11 bases between them. The CDR3 runs to 14 residues. Germline V gene sequence: CDR1 KGHSH, CDR2 LQKENI. CDR3 nucleotide sequence: TGTGCCAGCTCACCGAACCTTGCGGACACTGAAGCTTTCTTT. It yields the protein CASSPNLADTEAFF.

This clone was counted only a few times. This chain links TRBV4-2 with TRBJ1-2; D is possibly TRBD1 (5 bases). V was clipped by 0 bases and J by 1 base, with 15 bases between them. The germline V gene has CDR1 LGHNA and CDR2 YNFKEQ. The CDR3 is 17 residues long. The DNA for the CDR3 is TGTGCCAGCAGCCAAGAGGAGGGTGTGGGGGATAACTATGGCTACACCTTC. Translated: CASSQEEGVGDNYGYTF.

This clone was observed a handful of times. This chain links TRBV2 with TRBJ1-2; possible D gene TRBD1, 5 bases. The CDR3 length is 12 residues. V was trimmed by 6 bases and J by 7 bases, leaving 12 bases between them. Germline CDR1 is SNHLY and CDR2 is FYNNEI. The chain's CDR3 is CASRHTGAGYTF. As DNA, the CDR3 is TGTGCCAGCAGACATACAGGAGCTGGCTACACCTTC.

V usage is TRBV19 and J usage is TRBJ2-3; TRBD2 is a possible D gene (5 bases). Per germline, CDR1 LNHDA and CDR2 SQIVND (reference sequence). The CDR3 is made up of 11 amino acids. V dropped 5 bases and J dropped 6 bases, with 6 bases sitting between them. The CDR3 DNA follows: TGTGCCAGTAGTTTAGCGGATACGCAGTATTTT. As protein: CASSLADTQYF.

In its sample, this clone was seen a few times. The CDR3 protein is CASSTTSTDTQYF. The CDR3 DNA follows: TGTGCCAGCAGCACCACAAGCACAGATACGCAGTATTTT. The chain recombines TRBV7-3 with TRBJ2-3; unclear D gene. The CDR3 extends over 13 amino acids. CDR1 and CDR2 from the germline V gene are SGHTA and FQGTGA. With 5 bases removed from V and 0 bases from J, the gap between germline ends came to 6 bases.

The genes are TRBV27 and TRBJ2-7; tentative D call: TRBD1 (6 bases). CDR1 is MNHEY, CDR2 SMNVEV, per germline (reference sequence). This CDR3 region has 15 residues. The V end lost 2 bases, the J end lost 2 bases, and 13 bases lay between the germline ends. The CDR3 region has the DNA TGTGCCAGCAGTTTAGACAGGCAAACACCCTACGAGCAGTACTTC. Amino acid sequence: CASSLDRQTPYEQYF.

This clone was counted only a few times. The DNA for the CDR3 is TGTGCCAGCGACCTATCCCGGGACAGACACTACGAGCAGTACTTC. Translated, it gives CASDLSRDRHYEQYF. The chain joins TRBV28 to TRBJ2-7; TRBD1 matches 7 bases. V shed 8 bases, J shed 3 bases, and the junction held 13 bases outside the gene matches. The CDR3 spans 15 residues. The germline V gene has CDR1 MDHEN and CDR2 SYDVKM.

Only a few counts were recorded for this clone. The V and J genes are TRBV6-5 and TRBJ2-7; 7 bases map to TRBD1. V dropped 6 bases and J dropped 4; count of bases not matched to a gene: 6. Germline loops: CDR1 MNHEY, CDR2 SVGAGI. CDR3 size: 13 residues. The CDR3 DNA reads TGTGCCAGCAGCCAGGGACAGCAGTACGAGCAGTACTTC. This codes for CASSQGQQYEQYF.

The rearrangement joins TRBV28 to TRBJ2-7; 8 bases fit TRBD2. The germline V gene encodes CDR1 MDHEN and CDR2 SYDVKM. The CDR3 is 14 residues long. The V segment lost 8 bases and the J segment 1 base; nucleotides outside the gene matches: 7. CDR3 loop: CASRPTSGSYEQYF. The CDR3, as DNA: TGTGCCAGCCGTCCTACTAGCGGTTCCTACGAGCAGTACTTC.

This chain uses TRBV7-2 with TRBJ1-2, with TRBD1 matching 7 bases. CDR1 and CDR2 from the germline V gene are SGHTA and FQGNSA. V was pared by 5 bases and J by 4 bases, with 7 bases of the junction left unmatched. The CDR3 is made up of 14 amino acids. This chain's CDR3 is CASSQDRAVYGYTF. The CDR3 DNA reads as TGTGCCAGCAGCCAAGACAGGGCGGTCTATGGCTACACCTTC.

J is TRBJ2-5 and V is TRBV7-9; the D gene is possibly TRBD2 (6 bases). This CDR3 is 13 amino acids long. Germline V gene data show CDR1 as SEHNR and CDR2 as FQNEAQ (reference sequence). V was clipped by 5 bases and J by 5 bases, with 12 bases between them. The CDR3 DNA sequence: TGTGCCAGCAGCCTTCGGGAGTGGGAGACCCAGTACTTC. Translated: CASSLREWETQYF. The variable domain in full, completed from reference TRBV7-9 and TRBJ2-5, reads DTGVSQNPRHKITKRGQNVTFRCDPISEHNRLYWYRQTLGQGPEFLTYFQNEAQLEKSRLLSDRFSAERPKGSFSTLEIQRTEQGDSAMYLCASSLREWETQYFGPGTRLLVL.

This clone was picked up a small number of times. The chain is built from TRBV7-3 and TRBJ2-1; 8 nucleotides line up with TRBD2. The CDR3 runs 15 residues. Germline assignment: CDR1 SGHTA and CDR2 FQGTGA. The trim removed 2 bases at V and 10 bases at J, leaving 10 bases unmatched. In nucleotides, the CDR3 is TGTGCCAGCAGCTTACATGGGACTAGATTTCGGGAGCAGTTCTTC. Translation: CASSLHGTRFREQFF. The whole variable domain, remainder taken from reference TRBV7-3 and TRBJ2-1, is GAGVSQTPSNKVTEKGKYVELRCDPISGHTALYWYRQSLGQGPEFLIYFQGTGAADDSGLPNDRFFAVRPEGSVSTLKIQRTERGDSAVYLCASSLHGTRFREQFFGPGTRLTVL.

This clone was recorded a few times. The chain carries TRBV7-2 and TRBJ1-2, with D perhaps matching TRBD1 (5 bases). Germline loops: CDR1 SGHTA, CDR2 FQGNSA. The CDR3 runs to 13 residues. V was pared by 9 bases and J by 7 bases, with 18 bases between. CDR3 nucleotide sequence: TGTGCCAGTAAAAAGAGGGAGGGGTTTGGCTACACCTTC. Protein: CASKKREGFGYTF.

The rearrangement joins TRBV5-1 to TRBJ2-5, with 11 bases identical to TRBD2. The germline CDR1 and CDR2 sequences are SGHRS and YFSETQ. This CDR3 is 15 amino acids long. J was trimmed by 7 bases and V by 0 bases; bases with no gene match: 5. The CDR3 DNA follows: TGCGCCAGCAGCTTGGAACTAGCGGGAGAGGGGACCCAGTACTTC. This codes for CASSLELAGEGTQYF.

This clone was observed a few times. The chain carries TRBV29-1 and TRBJ1-4, with 10 bases lining up with TRBD1. Germline CDR1 SQVTM, CDR2 ANQGSEA. The CDR3 runs 14 residues. After removal of 4 bases from V and 5 bases from J, the junction contained 4 bases not matched to a gene. CDR3 DNA: TGCAGCGTTGGGGGGACAGGGGCAAATGAAAAACTGTTTTTT. The encoded protein is CSVGGTGANEKLFF.

The chain links TRBV7-3 to TRBJ2-7; 7 nucleotides match TRBD1. The V gene's germline CDR1 is SGHTA and CDR2 FQGTGA. Trimming took 5 bases from V and 3 from J; bases not matched to a gene: 7. The CDR3 contains 14 residues. The CDR3: CASSPTTGHYEQYF. CDR3 sequence (DNA): TGTGCCAGCAGCCCGACGACAGGGCACTACGAGCAGTACTTC.

The V and J genes are TRBV18 and TRBJ1-5; TRBD1 is a possible D gene (6 bases). This CDR3 contains 16 residues. CDR1 KGHSH and CDR2 LQKENI come from the germline V gene. Trimming pared 4 bases from V and 6 bases from J, leaving 19 bases between. The CDR3 reads CASSRNPTGPGQPQHF. The CDR3 DNA reads as TGTGCCAGCTCACGCAATCCGACAGGACCGGGTCAGCCCCAGCATTTT.

This clone was counted a few times. The chain links TRBV7-3 to TRBJ2-2; TRBD2 aligns across 8 bases. Germline values: CDR1 SGHTA, CDR2 FQGTGA. With V trimmed by 5 bases and J by 5 bases, 7 bases remained unmatched. This CDR3 is 15 amino acids long. The CDR3 reads CASSPGGGRTGELFF. DNA for the CDR3: TGTGCCAGCAGCCCGGGGGGGGGTCGGACCGGGGAGCTGTTTTTT.

The rearrangement links TRBV19 to TRBJ2-1; a weak D match, TRBD2 (6 bases). The CDR3 length is 15 residues. V was trimmed by 0 bases and J by 4 bases, leaving 10 bases between them. Germline CDR1 is LNHDA and CDR2 is SQIVND (reference sequence). This CDR3 is CASSIDRAGYNEQFF. The CDR3 DNA is TGTGCCAGTAGTATAGATCGGGCGGGATACAATGAGCAGTTCTTC. The full variable domain, with the rest looked up from reference TRBV19 and TRBJ2-1, is DGGITQSPKYLFRKEGQNVTLSCEQNLNHDAMYWYRQDPGQGLRLIYYSQIVNDFQKGDIAEGYSVSREKKESFPLTVTSAQKNPTAFYLCASSIDRAGYNEQFFGPGTRLTVL.

This clone was seen only a few times. The CDR3 reads CASSEWGQGNEKLFF. The CDR3 nucleotides are TGTGCCAGCAGTGAATGGGGACAGGGCAATGAAAAACTGTTTTTT. J is TRBJ1-4 and V is TRBV25-1; 9 bases align to TRBD1. The junction had 2 bases not matched to a gene; V was cut back by 1 base and J by 5 bases. The germline CDR1 and CDR2 sequences are MGHDK and SYGVNS. The CDR3 runs 15 residues.

This clone was recorded a few times. The V and J genes are TRBV7-2 and TRBJ2-5; a weak D match, TRBD2 (5 bases). The germline gives CDR1 SGHTA, CDR2 FQGNSA. V was trimmed by 1 base and J by 4 bases, leaving 10 bases between them. The CDR3 is made up of 14 amino acids. The CDR3 sequence is CASSLGGVGETQYF. CDR3 DNA sequence: TGTGCCAGCAGCTTAGGGGGAGTCGGAGAGACCCAGTACTTC.

The sample holds a few counts of this clone. V and J are TRBV19 and TRBJ2-5; TRBD1 might be the D (6 bases). The germline V and J ends were trimmed by 7 bases and 2 bases, with 20 bases remaining between them. Germline V lookup: CDR1 LNHDA, CDR2 SQIVND (reference sequence). This CDR3 is built from 16 residues. For the CDR3, the DNA is TGTGCCAGTACAGTTACACCGGGACAAGCACAAGAGACCCAGTACTTC. It codes for CASTVTPGQAQETQYF. Together with reference TRBV19 and TRBJ2-5, the CDR3 gives the full variable domain: DGGITQSPKYLFRKEGQNVTLSCEQNLNHDAMYWYRQDPGQGLRLIYYSQIVNDFQKGDIAEGYSVSREKKESFPLTVTSAQKNPTAFYLCASTVTPGQAQETQYFGPGTRLLVL.

This clone was found a few times. The V gene is TRBV7-2, the J gene TRBJ2-3; 9 bases match TRBD2. The CDR3 loop spans 16 amino acids. Looked up from germline, CDR1 is SGHTA and CDR2 is FQGNSA. With V trimmed by 1 base and J by 0 bases, 2 bases remained unmatched. DNA for the CDR3: TGTGCCAGCAGCTTAGGCGGGAGGGGGAGCACAGATACGCAGTATTTT. Protein: CASSLGGRGSTDTQYF.

The chain recombines TRBV30 with TRBJ1-4; D is uncertain. Germline CDR1 reads GTSNPN; CDR2 reads SVGIG (reference sequence). The V end was cut by 2 bases, the J end by 0 bases, with 7 bases between. The CDR3 has 14 amino acids. CDR3 sequence reads: CAWSPDSTNEKLFF. The CDR3 DNA reads TGTGCCTGGAGTCCCGACTCAACTAATGAAAAACTGTTTTTT. The full variable domain, rest sourced from reference TRBV30 and TRBJ1-4, is SQTIHQWPATLVQPVGSPLSLECTVEGTSNPNLYWYRQAAGRGLQLLFYSVGIGQISSEVPQNLSASRPQDRQFILSSKKLLLSDSGFYLCAWSPDSTNEKLFFGSGTQLSVL.